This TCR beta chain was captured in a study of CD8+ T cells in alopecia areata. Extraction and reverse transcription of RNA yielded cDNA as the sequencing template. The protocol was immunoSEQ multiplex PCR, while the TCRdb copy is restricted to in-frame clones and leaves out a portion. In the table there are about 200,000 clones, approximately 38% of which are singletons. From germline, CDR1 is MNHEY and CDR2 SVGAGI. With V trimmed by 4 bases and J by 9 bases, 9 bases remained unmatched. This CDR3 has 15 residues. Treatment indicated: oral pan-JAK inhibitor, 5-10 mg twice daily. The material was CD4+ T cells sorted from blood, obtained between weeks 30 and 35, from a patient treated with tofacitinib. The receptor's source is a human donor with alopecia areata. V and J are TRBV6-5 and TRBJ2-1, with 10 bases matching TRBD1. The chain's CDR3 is CASSWEGTGASEQFF. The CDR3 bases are TGTGCCAGCAGTTGGGAAGGGACAGGGGCGAGTGAGCAGTTCTTC.